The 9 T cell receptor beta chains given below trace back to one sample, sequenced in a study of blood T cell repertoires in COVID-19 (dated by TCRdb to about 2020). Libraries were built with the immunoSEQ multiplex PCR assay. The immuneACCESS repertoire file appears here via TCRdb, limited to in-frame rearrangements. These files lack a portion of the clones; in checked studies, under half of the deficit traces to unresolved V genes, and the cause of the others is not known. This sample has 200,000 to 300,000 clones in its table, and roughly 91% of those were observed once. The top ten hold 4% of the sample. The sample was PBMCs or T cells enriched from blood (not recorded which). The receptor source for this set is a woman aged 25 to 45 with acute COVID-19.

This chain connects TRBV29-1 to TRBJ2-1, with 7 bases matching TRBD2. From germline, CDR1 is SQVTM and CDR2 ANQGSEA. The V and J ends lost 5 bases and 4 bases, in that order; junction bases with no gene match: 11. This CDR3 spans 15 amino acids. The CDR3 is CSVMGGLNRYNEQFF. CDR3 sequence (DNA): TGCAGCGTTATGGGGGGACTAAACCGGTACAATGAGCAGTTCTTC.

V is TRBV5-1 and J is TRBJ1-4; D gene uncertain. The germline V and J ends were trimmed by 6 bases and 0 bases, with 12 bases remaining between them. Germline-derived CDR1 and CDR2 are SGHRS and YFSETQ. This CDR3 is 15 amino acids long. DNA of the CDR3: TGCGCCAGCACCCCCGTATCAGCAACTAATGAAAAACTGTTTTTT. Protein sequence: CASTPVSATNEKLFF.

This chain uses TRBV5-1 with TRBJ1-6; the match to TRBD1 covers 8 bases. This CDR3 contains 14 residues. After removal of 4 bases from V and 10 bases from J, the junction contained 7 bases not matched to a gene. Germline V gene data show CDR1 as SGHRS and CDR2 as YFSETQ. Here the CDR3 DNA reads TGCGCCAGCAGCCCTGGACAGGGAGAATCACCCCTCCACTTT. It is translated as CASSPGQGESPLHF.

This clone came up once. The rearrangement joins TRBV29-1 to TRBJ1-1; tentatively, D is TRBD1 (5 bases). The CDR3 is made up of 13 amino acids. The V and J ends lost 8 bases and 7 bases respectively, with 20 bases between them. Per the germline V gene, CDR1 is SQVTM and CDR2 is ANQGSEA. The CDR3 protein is CSSTTRVPFEAFF. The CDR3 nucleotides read TGCAGCTCGACAACCAGGGTCCCCTTTGAAGCTTTCTTT.

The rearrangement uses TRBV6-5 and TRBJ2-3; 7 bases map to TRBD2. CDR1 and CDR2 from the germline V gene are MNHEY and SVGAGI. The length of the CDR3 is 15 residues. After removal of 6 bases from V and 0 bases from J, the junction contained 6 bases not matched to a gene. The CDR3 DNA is TGTGCCAGCAGCCTTAGCGGGCCCAGCACAGATACGCAGTATTTT. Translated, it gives CASSLSGPSTDTQYF.

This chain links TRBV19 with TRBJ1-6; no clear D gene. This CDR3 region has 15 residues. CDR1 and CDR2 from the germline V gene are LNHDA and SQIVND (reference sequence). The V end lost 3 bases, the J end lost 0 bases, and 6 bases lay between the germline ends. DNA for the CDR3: TGTGCCAGTAGTATGAGCTTCTCCTATAATTCACCCCTCCACTTT. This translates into CASSMSFSYNSPLHF. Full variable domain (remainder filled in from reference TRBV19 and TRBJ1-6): DGGITQSPKYLFRKEGQNVTLSCEQNLNHDAMYWYRQDPGQGLRLIYYSQIVNDFQKGDIAEGYSVSREKKESFPLTVTSAQKNPTAFYLCASSMSFSYNSPLHFGNGTRLTVT.

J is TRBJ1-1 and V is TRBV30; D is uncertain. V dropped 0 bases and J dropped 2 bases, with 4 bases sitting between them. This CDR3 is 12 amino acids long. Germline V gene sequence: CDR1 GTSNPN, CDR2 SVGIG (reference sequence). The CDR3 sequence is CAWSVANTEAFF. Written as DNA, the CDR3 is TGTGCCTGGAGTGTAGCAAACACTGAAGCTTTCTTT.

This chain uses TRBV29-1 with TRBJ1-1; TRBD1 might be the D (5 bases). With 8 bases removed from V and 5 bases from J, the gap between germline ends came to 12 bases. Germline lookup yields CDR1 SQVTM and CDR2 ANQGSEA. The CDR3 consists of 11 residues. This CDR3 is CSKTDVTEAFF. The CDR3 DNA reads TGCAGCAAGACAGACGTAACTGAAGCTTTCTTT.

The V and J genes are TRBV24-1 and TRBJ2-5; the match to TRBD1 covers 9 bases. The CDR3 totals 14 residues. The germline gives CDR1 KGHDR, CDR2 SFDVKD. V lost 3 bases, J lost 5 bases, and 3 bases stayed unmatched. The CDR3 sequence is CATSDRTGVETQYF. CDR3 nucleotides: TGTGCCACCAGTGATCGGACAGGGGTGGAGACCCAGTACTTC.